These 7 T cell receptor beta chains were sequenced from one sample in a study of vaccination effects on CD4 cells after COVID-19. The antigens of these receptors remain unknown. Assay used: immunoSEQ multiplex PCR; TCRdb lists only in-frame clones, some missing. The sample includes about 7,400 clones, around 74% of them seen just once. Antigen-specific CD4+ T cell clonotypes were called by their expansion after viral peptide-pool culture in ViraFEST. When 10 to 11 days of culture had elapsed, CD4+ T cells were isolated. The source was CD4+ T cells from PBMCs cultured with HCoV-229E spike peptides, collected before COVID-19 vaccination. The receptors stem from a human donor who received a COVID-19 vaccine.

The chain couples TRBV2 to TRBJ2-5; tentatively, D is TRBD1 (9 bases). The ends were cut back, 8 bases at V and 5 bases at J, with 30 bases in the middle. This CDR3 is built from 18 residues. CDR1 is SNHLY and CDR2 is FYNNEI in the germline V gene. The DNA of the CDR3 is TGTGCCAGCGGACAGGGGAACTTAGGCGGGGGGCCGAGGGAGACCCAGTACTTC. It translates to CASGQGNLGGGPRETQYF.

The chain uses TRBV7-2 and TRBJ1-2, with 9 bases identical to TRBD1. Germline CDR1 is SGHTA and CDR2 is FQGNSA. V lost 4 bases and J lost 5; bases outside the gene matches: 11. This CDR3 is 16 amino acids long. The CDR3 reads CASSSSGTGLIYGYTF. The DNA for the CDR3 is TGTGCCAGCAGCTCATCCGGGACAGGGTTAATTTATGGCTACACCTTC.

The chain carries TRBV7-8 and TRBJ1-5; D possibly corresponds to TRBD1 (6 bases). The CDR3 extends over 15 amino acids. Trimming left V 5 bases short and J 4 bases short, with 15 bases between. Germline V gives CDR1 SGHVS, CDR2 FQNEAQ. This CDR3 is CASSPGASFNQPQHF. The CDR3 DNA sequence: TGTGCCAGCAGCCCAGGGGCCAGTTTTAATCAGCCCCAGCATTTT. Variable domain in full (rest from reference TRBV7-8 and TRBJ1-5): GAGVSQSPRYKVAKRGQDVALRCDPISGHVSLFWYQQALGQGPEFLTYFQNEAQLDKSGLPSDRFFAERPEGSVSTLKIQRTQQEDSAVYLCASSPGASFNQPQHFGDGTRLSIL.

This clone appeared a single time. V and J are TRBV11-2 and TRBJ2-5, with 11 nucleotides matching TRBD2. The V segment lost 5 bases and the J segment 3 bases; nucleotides outside the gene matches: 11. The CDR3 is made up of 17 amino acids. Germline V gene sequence: CDR1 SGHAT, CDR2 FQNNGV. The CDR3 spells CASSGLTSGIRKETQYF. CDR3 nucleotides: TGTGCCAGCAGCGGGTTGACTAGCGGGATACGAAAAGAGACCCAGTACTTC.

This clone appeared a single time. The junction differs from germline at one of its ends, possibly a read error. This chain joins TRBV13 and TRBJ2-7; D is perhaps TRBD2 (7 bases). Germline assignment: CDR1 PRHDT and CDR2 FYEKMQ (reference sequence). This CDR3 has 14 residues. CDR3 coding DNA: TGTGCCAGCAGCCTAGGGGGGACTAACTACGAGCAGTACTTC. It encodes CASSLGGTNYEQYF.

The V call is TRBV6-6, the J call TRBJ2-3; 7 bases match TRBD1. Germline assignment: CDR1 MNHNY and CDR2 SVGAGI (reference sequence). The CDR3 has 16 residues. Trimming at V came to 4 bases and at J to 5 bases, leaving 12 bases not matched to a gene. CDR3 sequence reads: CASSSEGARRGDTQYF. For the CDR3, the DNA is TGTGCCAGCAGTTCCGAGGGGGCTAGGAGAGGAGATACGCAGTATTTT.

The V gene is TRBV6-5, the J gene TRBJ2-5; TRBD2 agrees at 8 bases. The CDR3 covers 15 residues. The ends lost 9 bases at V and 4 bases at J; junction bases unmatched: 13. Germline loops: CDR1 MNHEY, CDR2 SVGAGI. The CDR3 reads CASTKGSGTRETQYF. Here the CDR3 DNA reads TGTGCCAGTACAAAGGGTAGCGGGACTAGAGAGACCCAGTACTTC.